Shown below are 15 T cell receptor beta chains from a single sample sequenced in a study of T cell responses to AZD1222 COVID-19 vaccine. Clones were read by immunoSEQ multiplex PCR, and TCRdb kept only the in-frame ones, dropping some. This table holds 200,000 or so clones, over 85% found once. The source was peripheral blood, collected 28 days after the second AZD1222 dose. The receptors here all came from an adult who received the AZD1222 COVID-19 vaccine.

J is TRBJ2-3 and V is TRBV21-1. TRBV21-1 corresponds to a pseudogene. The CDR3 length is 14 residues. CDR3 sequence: CASSKRGTTNTQYF. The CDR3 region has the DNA TGTGCCAGCAGCAAACGAGGGACCACAAATACGCAGTATTTT.

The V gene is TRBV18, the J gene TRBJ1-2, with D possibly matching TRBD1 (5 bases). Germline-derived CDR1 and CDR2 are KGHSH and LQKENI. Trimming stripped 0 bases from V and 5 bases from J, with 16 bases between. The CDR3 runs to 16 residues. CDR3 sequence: CASSPPSPPGGYGYTF. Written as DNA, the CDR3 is TGTGCCAGCTCACCACCCTCTCCTCCGGGGGGATATGGCTACACCTTC.

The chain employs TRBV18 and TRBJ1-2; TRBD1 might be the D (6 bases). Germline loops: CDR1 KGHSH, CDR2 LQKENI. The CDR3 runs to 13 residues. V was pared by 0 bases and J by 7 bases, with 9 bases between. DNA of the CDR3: TGTGCCAGCTCACCACCGTCAGGGGTTGGCTACACCTTC. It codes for CASSPPSGVGYTF.

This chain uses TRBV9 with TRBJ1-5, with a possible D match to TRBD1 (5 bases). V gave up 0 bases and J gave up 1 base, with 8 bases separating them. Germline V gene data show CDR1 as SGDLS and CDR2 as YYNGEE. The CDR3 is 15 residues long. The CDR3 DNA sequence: TGTGCCAGCAGCGTAGCAGGGAGGAGCAATCAGCCCCAGCATTTT. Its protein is CASSVAGRSNQPQHF.

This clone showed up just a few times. The CDR3 region is CASKKAEGKTGELFF. CDR3 DNA sequence: TGTGCCAGCAAAAAGGCAGAGGGGAAGACCGGGGAGCTGTTTTTT. The chain links TRBV2 to TRBJ2-2; D tentatively reads TRBD1 or TRBD2 (5 bases each). From germline, CDR1 is SNHLY and CDR2 FYNNEI. Trimming left V 7 bases short and J 5 bases short, with 17 bases between. The CDR3 is 15 amino acids.

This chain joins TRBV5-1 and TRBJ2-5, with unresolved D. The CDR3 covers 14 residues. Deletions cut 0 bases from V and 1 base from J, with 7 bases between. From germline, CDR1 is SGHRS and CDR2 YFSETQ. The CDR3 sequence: CASSLAAAQETQYF. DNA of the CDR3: TGCGCCAGCAGCTTGGCCGCGGCCCAAGAGACCCAGTACTTC.

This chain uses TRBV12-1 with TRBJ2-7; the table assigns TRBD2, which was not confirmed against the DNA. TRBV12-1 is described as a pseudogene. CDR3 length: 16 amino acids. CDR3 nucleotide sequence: TGTGCCAGCAGTCCGAAAGCGGGGGGACCGTCCTACGAGCAGTACTTC. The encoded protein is CASSPKAGGPSYEQYF.

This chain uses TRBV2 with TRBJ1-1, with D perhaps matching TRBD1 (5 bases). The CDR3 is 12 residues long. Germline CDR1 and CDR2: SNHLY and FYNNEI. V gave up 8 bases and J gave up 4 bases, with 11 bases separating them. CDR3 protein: CASVVGGTEAFF. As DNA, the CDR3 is TGTGCCAGCGTGGTGGGGGGCACTGAAGCTTTCTTT.

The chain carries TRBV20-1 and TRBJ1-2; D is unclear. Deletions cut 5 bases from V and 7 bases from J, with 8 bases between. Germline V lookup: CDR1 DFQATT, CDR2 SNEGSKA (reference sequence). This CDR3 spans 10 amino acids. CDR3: CSAYWGGYTF. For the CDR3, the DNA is TGCAGTGCTTATTGGGGTGGCTACACCTTC.

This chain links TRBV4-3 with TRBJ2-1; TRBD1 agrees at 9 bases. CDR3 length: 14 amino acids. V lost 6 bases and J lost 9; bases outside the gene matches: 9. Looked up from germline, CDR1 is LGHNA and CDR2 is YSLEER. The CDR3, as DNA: TGCGCCAGCAGACTGGACAGGGGATACGGTGAGCAGTTCTTC. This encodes CASRLDRGYGEQFF.

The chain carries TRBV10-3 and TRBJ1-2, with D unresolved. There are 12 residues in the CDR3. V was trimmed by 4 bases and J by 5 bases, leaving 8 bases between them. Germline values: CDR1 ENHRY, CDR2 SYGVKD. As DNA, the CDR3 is TGTGCCATCAGTGCAGACAAGTATGGCTACACCTTC. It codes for CAISADKYGYTF.

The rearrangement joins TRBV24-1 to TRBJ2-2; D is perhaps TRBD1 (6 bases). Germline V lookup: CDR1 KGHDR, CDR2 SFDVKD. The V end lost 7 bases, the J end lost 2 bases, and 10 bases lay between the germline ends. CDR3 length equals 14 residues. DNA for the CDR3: TGTGCCACCAGCGGGACACCAAACACCGGGGAGCTGTTTTTT. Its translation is CATSGTPNTGELFF.

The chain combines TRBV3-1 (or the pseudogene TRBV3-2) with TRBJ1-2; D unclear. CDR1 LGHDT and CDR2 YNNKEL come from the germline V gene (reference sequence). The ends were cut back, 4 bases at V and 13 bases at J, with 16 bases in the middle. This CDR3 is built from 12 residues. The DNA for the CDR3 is TGTGCCAGCAGCCCCAGCTTAACCGGCCGCACCTTC. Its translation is CASSPSLTGRTF.

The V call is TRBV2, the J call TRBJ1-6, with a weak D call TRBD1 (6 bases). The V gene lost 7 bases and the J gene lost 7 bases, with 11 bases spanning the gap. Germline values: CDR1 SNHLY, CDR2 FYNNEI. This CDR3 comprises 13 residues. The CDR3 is CASTRQENSPLHF. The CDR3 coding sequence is TGTGCCAGCACACGACAGGAAAATTCACCCCTCCACTTT.

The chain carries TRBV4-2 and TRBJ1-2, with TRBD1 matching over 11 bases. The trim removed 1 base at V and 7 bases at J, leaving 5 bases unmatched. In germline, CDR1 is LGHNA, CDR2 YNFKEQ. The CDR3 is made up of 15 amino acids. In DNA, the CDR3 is TGTGCCAGCAGCCAAGTGGACAGGGGGCGACTTGGCTACACCTTC. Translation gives CASSQVDRGRLGYTF.